One and the same sample provided the 21 T cell receptor beta chains below, sequenced in a study of T cells in Graves' hyperthyroidism and ophthalmopathy. There were TCR beta CDR3 regions amplified from RNA transcripts. The HTBI primer set was used in a first-round RT-PCR of the TCR CDR3. TCRdb recomputed calls from the multiplex PCR reads with MiXCR, one row per CDR3 protein. The table records under 650,000 distinct CDR3 sequences, roughly 16% of them present only once. Sequencing input: blood. The receptors originated from a woman aged 25 to 39 with Graves' hyperthyroidism.

CDR3 nucleotides: TGTGCCAGCAGCTTGGGTTTTGCGGGAAGGGCACCAGATACGCAGTATTTT. Its translation is CASSLGFAGRAPDTQYF. The chain couples TRBV7-9 to TRBJ2-3, with a weak D call TRBD2 (6 bases). Germline-derived CDR1 and CDR2 are SEHNR and FQNEAQ (reference sequence). V was pared by 3 bases and J by 4 bases, with 20 bases between. This CDR3 is built from 17 residues.

There are many counts of this clonotype. The genes are TRBV7-8 and TRBJ1-2; weak D call: TRBD1 (5 bases). V shed 3 bases and J shed 4 bases, with 21 bases lying between them. Germline V CDR1 and CDR2: SGHVS, FQNEAQ. This CDR3 is built from 17 residues. The chain's CDR3 is CASSFEDTPVRGYGYTF. The CDR3 DNA is TGTGCCAGCAGCTTTGAGGACACCCCCGTGAGGGGCTATGGCTACACCTTC.

This clonotype was picked up many times. The J gene is TRBJ2-7, the V gene TRBV5-5; D might be TRBD1 or TRBD2, each matching 5 bases. The germline CDR1 and CDR2 sequences are SGHKS and YYEKEE (reference sequence). The germline V and J ends were trimmed by 4 bases and 0 bases, with 14 bases remaining between them. The CDR3 extends over 15 amino acids. In DNA form, the CDR3 reads TGTGCCAGCAGCATCGGGACCGCAAACTCCTACGAGCAGTACTTC. Translating it yields CASSIGTANSYEQYF.

This clonotype was counted ten times or more. The J gene is TRBJ2-7, the V gene TRBV2; D may be TRBD1 or TRBD2 (5 bases each). Between the trimmed V and J ends, which lost 5 bases and 2 bases, there was a span of 13 bases. Germline values: CDR1 SNHLY, CDR2 FYNNEI. This CDR3 is built from 14 residues. For the CDR3, the DNA is TGTGCCAGCAGTCAACGGGACGGGGCCTACGAGCAGTACTTC. This codes for CASSQRDGAYEQYF.

Ten or more counts support this clonotype. The gene calls are TRBV20-1 and TRBJ2-7; TRBD2 agrees at 9 bases. Trimming at V came to 6 bases and at J to 4 bases, leaving 7 bases not matched to a gene. The CDR3 length is 13 residues. Per germline, CDR1 DFQATT and CDR2 SNEGSKA (reference sequence). The CDR3, as DNA: TGCAGTGCGCTGGGACTAGCTGATTACGAGCAGTACTTC. This translates into CSALGLADYEQYF.

This clonotype was counted many times. V gene TRBV20-1 combines with J gene TRBJ1-6; D is unclear. V lost 3 bases, J lost 7 bases, and 16 bases lay in between. The CDR3 loop spans 15 amino acids. Germline assignment: CDR1 DFQATT and CDR2 SNEGSKA (reference sequence). CDR3 DNA: TGCAGTGCTAGCTCCGCCCCCCGCCGCAATTCACCCCTCCACTTT. Its protein product is CSASSAPRRNSPLHF.

This clonotype was picked up many times. The CDR3 reads CATSRETSGRGYEQYF. The DNA of the CDR3 is TGTGCCACCAGCAGAGAGACTAGCGGGAGAGGGTACGAGCAGTACTTC. The rearrangement links TRBV15 to TRBJ2-7; 12 positions agree with TRBD2. The CDR3 loop spans 16 amino acids. V lost 0 bases and J lost 4; bases outside the gene matches: 4. The germline gives CDR1 LNHNV, CDR2 YYDKDF (reference sequence). Full variable domain (rest looked up from reference TRBV15 and TRBJ2-7): DAMVIQNPRYQVTQFGKPVTLSCSQTLNHNVMYWYQQKSSQAPKLLFHYYDKDFNNEADTPDNFQSRRPNTSFCFLDIRSPGLGDTAMYLCATSRETSGRGYEQYFGPGTRLTVT.

The chain links TRBV12-3 or TRBV12-4 to TRBJ2-1; 12 nucleotides align to TRBD2. Trimming removed 4 bases from V and 9 bases from J; junction bases left unmatched: 4. CDR3 length: 14 amino acids. The CDR3 protein is CASSSTSGRTEQFF. DNA for the CDR3: TGTGCCAGCAGTTCTACTAGCGGGAGGACTGAGCAGTTCTTC.

This clonotype was seen a handful of times. V usage is TRBV5-4 and J usage is TRBJ2-5; D remains ambiguous. CDR1 SGHNT and CDR2 YYREEE come from the germline V gene (reference sequence). The CDR3 sequence is 16 residues long. V was shortened by 4 bases and J by 1 base, with 17 bases between the two germline ends. Written as DNA, the CDR3 is TGTGCCAGCAGCATCCCTAAAGCCGGGCGCCAAGAGACCCAGTACTTC. This translates into CASSIPKAGRQETQYF.

The CDR3 is CASSVELAPYEQYF. For the CDR3, the DNA is TGTGCCAGCAGCGTAGAACTAGCGCCCTACGAGCAGTACTTC. The chain couples TRBV9 to TRBJ2-7, with 7 bases aligning to TRBD2. This CDR3 spans 14 amino acids. Trimming cost V 0 bases and J 2 bases; bases outside gene matches: 2. Germline V lookup: CDR1 SGDLS, CDR2 YYNGEE. Variable domain in full (rest from reference TRBV9 and TRBJ2-7): DSGVTQTPKHLITATGQRVTLRCSPRSGDLSVYWYQQSLDQGLQFLIQYYNGEERAKGNILERFSAQQFPDLHSELNLSSLELGDSALYFCASSVELAPYEQYFGPGTRLTVT.

The V call is TRBV5-4, the J call TRBJ1-6, with D possibly matching TRBD1 (5 bases). Germline V gene lookup returns CDR1 SGHNT and CDR2 YYREEE (reference sequence). CDR3 length equals 16 residues. Trimming cost V 4 bases and J 10 bases, with 21 bases left between them. The CDR3 nucleotides read TGTGCCAGCAGCGTAAAAAGGGGAAAGGCGGACTCACCCCTCCACTTT. It is translated as CASSVKRGKADSPLHF.

This clonotype was recorded many times. V usage is TRBV27 and J usage is TRBJ2-1; 8 bases are a match to TRBD1. The length of the CDR3 is 14 residues. Unmatched junction bases numbered 3, after V lost 7 bases and J lost 1 base. Looked up from germline, CDR1 is MNHEY and CDR2 is SMNVEV (reference sequence). CDR3 residues: CASTTGGSYNEQFF. The CDR3 DNA reads TGTGCCAGCACCACAGGGGGGTCCTACAATGAGCAGTTCTTC.

This clonotype was seen at least ten times. The V gene is TRBV28, the J gene TRBJ2-1, with no clear D. Trimming removed 8 bases from V and 7 bases from J, with 15 bases in between. This CDR3 spans 13 amino acids. The germline CDR1 and CDR2 sequences are MDHEN and SYDVKM. CDR3 sequence: CASHNTVWNEQFF. In nucleotides, the CDR3 is TGTGCCAGCCACAACACGGTGTGGAATGAGCAGTTCTTC.

The gene calls are TRBV3-1 and TRBJ2-1, with D possibly matching TRBD1 (5 bases). The CDR3 sequence is 13 residues long. V was pared by 3 bases and J by 8 bases, with 11 bases between. Germline V gene sequence: CDR1 LGHDT, CDR2 YNNKEL (reference sequence). CDR3 bases: TGTGCCAGCAGCCAGGGGCTGGTCCATGAGCAGTTCTTC. As protein: CASSQGLVHEQFF.

V usage is TRBV24-1 and J usage is TRBJ2-3; perhaps TRBD2 as D (5 bases). The V end was cut by 6 bases, the J end by 0 bases, with 12 bases between. CDR1 and CDR2 (germline): KGHDR, SFDVKD. This CDR3 spans 15 amino acids. In DNA form, the CDR3 reads TGTGCCACCAGTAGCAGCGGAGTTAGCACAGATACGCAGTATTTT. Protein product: CATSSSGVSTDTQYF.

This clonotype was seen repeatedly, ten times or more. This sequence joins TRBV19 and TRBJ1-1; D possibly corresponds to TRBD1 (5 bases). The CDR3 totals 13 residues. V lost 5 bases to trimming and J lost 5 bases, with 12 bases between them. Germline V CDR1 and CDR2: LNHDA, SQIVND (reference sequence). CDR3 DNA: TGTGCCAGTAGTGCCGGGACGTGGACTGAAGCTTTCTTT. Encoded protein: CASSAGTWTEAFF. The full variable domain, with the rest looked up from reference TRBV19 and TRBJ1-1, is DGGITQSPKYLFRKEGQNVTLSCEQNLNHDAMYWYRQDPGQGLRLIYYSQIVNDFQKGDIAEGYSVSREKKESFPLTVTSAQKNPTAFYLCASSAGTWTEAFFGQGTRLTVV.

This clonotype was observed many times. The V gene is TRBV30, the J gene TRBJ2-1; TRBD1 or TRBD2 may be the D gene (5 bases each). Per the germline V gene, CDR1 is GTSNPN and CDR2 is SVGIG (reference sequence). Trimming shortened V by 3 bases and J by 4 bases, and 19 bases separated the two germline ends. The CDR3 covers 16 residues. The CDR3 reads CAWSAPSGANYNEQFF. The CDR3 region has the DNA TGTGCCTGGAGCGCCCCATCCGGGGCTAATTACAATGAGCAGTTCTTC.

This clonotype occurred many times. The chain joins TRBV11-3 to TRBJ2-2, with 7 nucleotides matching TRBD1. The CDR3 is 13 residues long. V was clipped by 5 bases and J by 7 bases; unmatched bases: 4. CDR1 is SGHNT and CDR2 is YENEEA in the germline V gene. For the CDR3, the DNA is TGTGCCAGCAGCCCGACAGGGAACGGGGAGCTGTTTTTT. Its translation: CASSPTGNGELFF.

The gene calls are TRBV29-1 and TRBJ2-2; D gene uncertain. Trimming stripped 4 bases from V and 5 bases from J, with 8 bases between. This CDR3 contains 12 residues. Germline assignment: CDR1 SQVTM and CDR2 ANQGSEA. CDR3 residues: CSVVPETGELFF. Here the CDR3 DNA reads TGCAGCGTTGTCCCAGAAACCGGGGAGCTGTTTTTT.

A word on this clonotype: One base away lies a much larger clone, so this may be a sequencing read error. This rearrangement joins TRBV7-8 to TRBJ2-3, with a tentative D call TRBD2 (6 bases). Between the trimmed V and J ends, which lost 2 bases and 2 bases, there was a span of 20 bases. The germline CDR1 and CDR2 sequences are SGHVS and FQNEAQ. There are 18 residues in the CDR3. The CDR3 bases are TGTGCCAGCAGCTTAAGCCCCCTGGGGGGAGTAAACACAGATACGCAGTATTTT. It translates to CASSLSPLGGVNTDTQYF.

This chain links TRBV20-1 with TRBJ1-1, with 7 bases matching TRBD1. The CDR3 covers 12 residues. CDR1 and CDR2 from the germline V gene are DFQATT and SNEGSKA (reference sequence). V was pared by 7 bases and J by 5 bases, with 7 bases of the junction left unmatched. In DNA form, the CDR3 reads TGCAGTGAGAACAGGGGAAGGACTGAAGCTTTCTTT. The encoded protein is CSENRGRTEAFF.